These 10 T cell receptor beta chains came from one sample sequenced in a study of OX40 agonist ivuxolimab in advanced cancers. Sequencing was performed with immunoSEQ multiplex PCR; in TCRdb, only in-frame clones are kept and a portion is missing. The data show roughly 30,000 clones, 86% seen once. Sequences were derived from CD4+ or CD8+ T cells sorted from blood, sampled in a trial of the OX40 agonist ivuxolimab. The receptors stem from an adult with an advanced solid tumor such as melanoma, head and neck, liver or kidney cancer.

Here the CDR3 reads CASSSGQGGNTIYF. CDR3 DNA sequence: TGTGCCAGCAGTTCGGGACAGGGAGGAAACACCATATATTTT. The J gene is TRBJ1-3, the V gene TRBV27, with 9 bases matching TRBD1. The CDR3 has 14 residues. The J segment lost 4 bases and the V segment lost 4 bases, leaving 2 bases of the junction unmatched. The germline gives CDR1 MNHEY, CDR2 SMNVEV (reference sequence).

This rearrangement joins TRBV7-3 to TRBJ2-1; weak D call: TRBD1 (6 bases). Germline V gene lookup returns CDR1 SGHTA and CDR2 FQGTGA. The CDR3 is made up of 17 amino acids. Trimming pared 1 base from V and 6 bases from J, leaving 19 bases between. Written as DNA, the CDR3 is TGTGCCAGCAGCTTAAGGCCAGGGGTTCACAGTCTCAATGAGCAGTTCTTC. It specifies CASSLRPGVHSLNEQFF.

The genes are TRBV10-3 and TRBJ2-7, with D possibly matching TRBD2 (6 bases). From germline, CDR1 is ENHRY and CDR2 SYGVKD. The CDR3 runs 15 residues. Trimming took 4 bases from V and 2 from J, leaving 15 bases between them. The CDR3 is CAISATGDATYEQYF. In DNA, the CDR3 is TGTGCCATCAGTGCAACGGGGGACGCTACCTACGAGCAGTACTTC.

This chain uses TRBV9 with TRBJ2-1; 7 bases map to TRBD1. The V segment lost 2 bases and the J segment 6 bases; nucleotides outside the gene matches: 8. CDR1 is SGDLS, CDR2 YYNGEE, per germline. The CDR3 is made up of 15 amino acids. This CDR3 is CASSVEGAPLNEQFF. DNA of the CDR3: TGTGCCAGCAGCGTTGAGGGGGCTCCCCTCAATGAGCAGTTCTTC. The full variable domain, completed using reference TRBV9 and TRBJ2-1, is DSGVTQTPKHLITATGQRVTLRCSPRSGDLSVYWYQQSLDQGLQFLIQYYNGEERAKGNILERFSAQQFPDLHSELNLSSLELGDSALYFCASSVEGAPLNEQFFGPGTRLTVL.

The V and J genes are TRBV6-1 and TRBJ1-3, with a tentative D call TRBD1 (6 bases). The ends were cut back, 5 bases at V and 2 bases at J, with 13 bases in the middle. The CDR3 spans 15 residues. The germline CDR1 and CDR2 sequences are MNHNS and SASEGT. CDR3 sequence reads: CASSNSRGAGNTIYF. The CDR3 DNA reads as TGTGCCAGCAGTAATAGCAGGGGAGCTGGAAACACCATATATTTT.

This chain connects TRBV19 to TRBJ1-1; D not certain. Trimming took 7 bases from V and 1 from J, leaving 10 bases between them. This CDR3 spans 13 amino acids. Looked up from germline, CDR1 is LNHDA and CDR2 is SQIVND (reference sequence). In DNA, the CDR3 is TGTGCCAGTACCACGACCGGGAACACTGAAGCTTTCTTT. Residues: CASTTTGNTEAFF.

The rearrangement links TRBV7-6 to TRBJ1-4; 9 bases agree with TRBD1. CDR1 is SGHVS, CDR2 FNYEAQ, per germline. The CDR3 length is 21 residues. With V trimmed by 0 bases and J by 6 bases, 20 bases remained unmatched. CDR3 nucleotide sequence: TGTGCCAGCAGCTTAGCGTACCGGGACAGGGAAACTTTCGCCGCTGATGAAAAACTGTTTTTT. Translation: CASSLAYRDRETFAADEKLFF. Full variable domain (remainder filled in from reference TRBV7-6 and TRBJ1-4): GAGVSQSPRYKVTKRGQDVALRCDPISGHVSLYWYRQALGQGPEFLTYFNYEAQQDKSGLPNDRFSAERPEGSISTLTIQRTEQRDSAMYRCASSLAYRDRETFAADEKLFFGSGTQLSVL.

This chain links TRBV5-5 with TRBJ2-2; TRBD2 agrees at 8 bases. Germline-derived CDR1 and CDR2 are SGHKS and YYEKEE (reference sequence). The CDR3 runs to 17 residues. V gave up 1 base and J gave up 7 bases; unmatched junction bases: 12. The CDR3 DNA is TGTGCCAGCAGCTTGACCAGCGGGAGCGTTATCATCGGGGAGCTGTTTTTT. Its translation is CASSLTSGSVIIGELFF.

The V gene is TRBV6-1, the J gene TRBJ1-3; D unclear. V dropped 5 bases and J dropped 0 bases, with 11 bases sitting between them. The germline V gene encodes CDR1 MNHNS and CDR2 SASEGT. The CDR3 has 15 amino acids. The CDR3 loop reads CASSITDSSGNTIYF. CDR3 coding DNA: TGTGCCAGCAGTATTACAGATTCCTCTGGAAACACCATATATTTT.

The chain recombines TRBV7-3 with TRBJ2-5; TRBD2 matches 13 bases. The V gene's germline CDR1 is SGHTA and CDR2 FQGTGA. The length of the CDR3 is 15 residues. The V segment lost 5 bases and the J segment 5 bases; nucleotides outside the gene matches: 5. This CDR3 is CASSTGLAGVETQYF. The CDR3 bases are TGTGCCAGCAGCACCGGACTAGCGGGGGTTGAGACCCAGTACTTC.